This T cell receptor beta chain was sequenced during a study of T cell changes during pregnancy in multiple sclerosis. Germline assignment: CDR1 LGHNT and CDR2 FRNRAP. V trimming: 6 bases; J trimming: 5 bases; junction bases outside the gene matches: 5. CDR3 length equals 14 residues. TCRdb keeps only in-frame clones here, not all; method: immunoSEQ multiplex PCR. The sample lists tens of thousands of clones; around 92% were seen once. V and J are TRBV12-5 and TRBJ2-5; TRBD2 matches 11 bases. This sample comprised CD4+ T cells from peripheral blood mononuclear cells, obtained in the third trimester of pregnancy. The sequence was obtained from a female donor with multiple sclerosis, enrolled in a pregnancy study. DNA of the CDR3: TGTGCTAGTGGGCTAGCGGGGGGACGGGAGACCCAGTACTTC. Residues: CASGLAGGRETQYF.